This entry lists 22 T cell receptor beta chains sequenced from one sample in a study of shared clonotypes between healthy human individuals. Measured with immunoSEQ multiplex PCR; TCRdb has only the in-frame clones, and not every one. This sample has roughly 2.6 million clones; around 94% occur once, and the top ten carry around 0.15%. Sequencing was carried out using naive CD4+ T cells sorted from blood. The subset here: CD45RA+ positively selected. The source of these receptors is a man younger than 35 in good health.

This clone came up once. The same CDR3 arises from other DNA sequences in this sample as well. The rearrangement links TRBV5-1 to TRBJ1-6, with D possibly being TRBD1 (6 bases). Germline V gives CDR1 SGHRS, CDR2 YFSETQ. Trimming pared 4 bases from V and 5 bases from J, leaving 10 bases between. This CDR3 comprises 14 residues. The CDR3 loop is CASSLDSHNSPLHF. CDR3 DNA: TGCGCCAGCAGCCTGGACAGCCATAATTCACCCCTCCACTTT.

In its sample, this clone was seen a few times. This sequence joins TRBV2 and TRBJ2-2; 8 nucleotides match TRBD1. J was trimmed by 0 bases and V by 6 bases; bases with no gene match: 3. Germline CDR1 reads SNHLY; CDR2 reads FYNNEI. This CDR3 has 15 residues. CDR3 sequence reads: CASRATGANTGELFF. The CDR3 bases are TGTGCCAGCAGAGCGACAGGGGCGAACACCGGGGAGCTGTTTTTT.

The chain carries TRBV27 and TRBJ1-1, with no clear D. The V end was cut by 0 bases, the J end by 4 bases, with 9 bases between. This CDR3 comprises 14 residues. Germline CDR1 reads MNHEY; CDR2 reads SMNVEV (reference sequence). The CDR3 region is CASSLSWDRTEAFF. CDR3 sequence (DNA): TGTGCCAGCAGTTTATCATGGGATCGCACTGAAGCTTTCTTT.

The genes are TRBV2 and TRBJ2-7; D is possibly TRBD2 (6 bases). CDR1 is SNHLY, CDR2 FYNNEI, per germline. V was pared by 4 bases and J by 0 bases, with 13 bases between. The CDR3 runs to 15 residues. In DNA form, the CDR3 reads TGTGCCAGCAGTGGTCGGGGGAGGCCCTCCTACGAGCAGTACTTC. Its translation is CASSGRGRPSYEQYF.

The J gene is TRBJ2-1, the V gene TRBV7-2; 7 bases are a match to TRBD2. The V gene's germline CDR1 is SGHTA and CDR2 FQGNSA. The CDR3 is 17 residues long. V lost 3 bases to trimming and J lost 0 bases; unmatched junction nucleotides: 8. The CDR3: CASSFFGGSASYNEQFF. The CDR3 DNA reads as TGTGCCAGCAGCTTCTTCGGCGGGAGCGCCTCCTACAATGAGCAGTTCTTC.

In its sample, this clone was seen once. V is TRBV11-2 and J is TRBJ2-6; D gene ambiguous. Germline V lookup: CDR1 SGHAT, CDR2 FQNNGV. The CDR3 is 14 amino acids. Trimming cost V 5 bases and J 2 bases, with 7 bases left between them. The CDR3 region has the DNA TGTGCCAGCAGCGATAGCCCTGGGGCCAACGTCCTGACTTTC. Amino acid sequence: CASSDSPGANVLTF. The whole variable domain, remainder taken from reference TRBV11-2 and TRBJ2-6, is EAGVAQSPRYKIIEKRQSVAFWCNPISGHATLYWYQQILGQGPKLLIQFQNNGVVDDSQLPKDRFSAERLKGVDSTLKIQPAKLEDSAVYLCASSDSPGANVLTFGAGSRLTVL.

V usage is TRBV6-1 and J usage is TRBJ2-5; TRBD1 might be the D (6 bases). The V and J ends lost 4 bases and 5 bases respectively, with 11 bases between them. The germline gives CDR1 MNHNS, CDR2 SASEGT. The CDR3 totals 13 residues. CDR3 residues: CASSGGPHETQYF. As DNA, the CDR3 is TGTGCCAGCAGTGGGGGGCCCCATGAGACCCAGTACTTC.

Here the CDR3 reads CASSRPWGGEQYF. The DNA of the CDR3 is TGTGCCAGCAGCCGTCCCTGGGGCGGGGAGCAGTACTTC. V usage is TRBV14 and J usage is TRBJ2-7; TRBD1 or TRBD2 may be the D gene (5 bases each). Trimming removed 4 bases from V and 7 bases from J, with 14 bases in between. This CDR3 region has 13 residues. Germline V lookup: CDR1 SGHDN, CDR2 FVKESK.

V and J are TRBV19 and TRBJ1-1, with TRBD1 identical over 7 bases. The CDR3 length is 13 residues. V dropped 6 bases and J dropped 6; count of bases not matched to a gene: 7. Germline CDR1 LNHDA, CDR2 SQIVND (reference sequence). The CDR3 DNA sequence: TGTGCCAGTAGCGGGGAGGGGGCAGCTGAAGCTTTCTTT. Its protein is CASSGEGAAEAFF.

The chain couples TRBV7-9 to TRBJ2-3; unclear D gene. The CDR3 extends over 15 amino acids. Germline CDR1 is SEHNR and CDR2 is FQNEAQ (reference sequence). Trimming removed 3 bases at V and 0 bases at J, with 10 bases between. CDR3: CASSFGRISTDTQYF. For the CDR3, the DNA is TGTGCCAGCAGCTTTGGGCGTATTAGCACAGATACGCAGTATTTT.

The chain carries TRBV7-2 and TRBJ1-6, with TRBD1 as a possible D gene (6 bases). This CDR3 has 14 residues. Trimming cost V 2 bases and J 10 bases, with 12 bases left between them. The germline V gene has CDR1 SGHTA and CDR2 FQGNSA. CDR3 coding DNA: TGTGCCAGCAGCTTACAGGGGATCGGGTCACCCCTCCACTTT. It yields the protein CASSLQGIGSPLHF.

The rearrangement joins TRBV10-1 to TRBJ2-2; 9 bases are shared with TRBD1. The V segment lost 5 bases and the J segment 7 bases; nucleotides outside the gene matches: 8. The CDR3 is made up of 15 amino acids. Germline V gives CDR1 WNHNN, CDR2 SYGVQD (reference sequence). DNA for the CDR3: TGCGCCAGCAGTCCCGGGACAGGGACCGTCGGGGAGCTGTTTTTT. This translates into CASSPGTGTVGELFF.

The chain uses TRBV18 and TRBJ2-7; D remains unclear. Per germline, CDR1 KGHSH and CDR2 LQKENI. With 3 bases removed from V and 0 bases from J, the gap between germline ends came to 12 bases. This CDR3 is 15 amino acids long. CDR3: CASSPEVGSSYEQYF. The CDR3 DNA reads TGTGCCAGCTCACCCGAAGTCGGTTCCTCCTACGAGCAGTACTTC.

This clone was seen a few times. V gene TRBV6-5 combines with J gene TRBJ2-7, with D perhaps matching TRBD2 (5 bases). The V gene lost 4 bases and the J gene lost 3 bases, with 16 bases spanning the gap. Germline V gives CDR1 MNHEY, CDR2 SVGAGI. The CDR3 totals 15 residues. CDR3 nucleotide sequence: TGTGCCAGCAGTTCCCTGCGGAGGATGCACTACGAGCAGTACTTC. Protein sequence: CASSSLRRMHYEQYF.

This clone was counted a single time. The rearrangement uses TRBV5-1 and TRBJ2-1, with D uncertain. CDR1 and CDR2 from the germline V gene are SGHRS and YFSETQ. V was cut by 1 base and J by 4 bases, with 12 bases left in between. This CDR3 contains 15 residues. The CDR3 DNA reads TGCGCCAGCAGCTTGTCGCGAGCCGGATACAATGAGCAGTTCTTC. Protein: CASSLSRAGYNEQFF.

The chain links TRBV7-8 to TRBJ1-2; possible D gene TRBD1, 5 bases. The V gene lost 3 bases and the J gene lost 7 bases, with 12 bases spanning the gap. CDR1 is SGHVS, CDR2 FQNEAQ, per germline. The CDR3 length is 13 residues. In DNA form, the CDR3 reads TGTGCCAGCAGCTTGAGGCAGGGTGTTGGCTACACCTTC. It specifies CASSLRQGVGYTF.

As to this clone: Other DNA sequences within the sample encode an identical CDR3. The chain uses TRBV6-6 and TRBJ2-5, with D perhaps TRBD2 (5 bases). The CDR3 has 12 amino acids. The V end was cut by 8 bases, the J end by 1 base, with 8 bases between. Germline lookup yields CDR1 MNHNY and CDR2 SVGAGI (reference sequence). The CDR3 reads CASRGAQETQYF. The CDR3, as DNA: TGTGCCAGCCGGGGAGCCCAAGAGACCCAGTACTTC.

The chain employs TRBV4-1 and TRBJ2-5; D is possibly TRBD1 or TRBD2 (7 bases each). CDR1 and CDR2 (germline): MGHRA, YSYEKL. V was pared by 1 base and J by 5 bases, with 20 bases between. This CDR3 contains 17 residues. CDR3 protein: CASSQVGGGGPRETQYF. In DNA, the CDR3 is TGCGCCAGCAGCCAAGTCGGGGGAGGGGGCCCTCGGGAGACCCAGTACTTC.

Of note for this clone: The same CDR3 also results from other DNA sequences found in this sample. The V gene is TRBV5-1, the J gene TRBJ2-7; D not resolved. CDR3 length: 12 residues. V lost 3 bases and J lost 3, with 7 bases in between. Per the germline V gene, CDR1 is SGHRS and CDR2 is YFSETQ. The CDR3 loop is CASSSTNYEQYF. Here the CDR3 DNA reads TGCGCCAGCAGCTCCACCAACTACGAGCAGTACTTC. Variable domain in full (rest from reference TRBV5-1 and TRBJ2-7): KAGVTQTPRYLIKTRGQQVTLSCSPISGHRSVSWYQQTPGQGLQFLFEYFSETQRNKGNFPGRFSGRQFSNSRSEMNVSTLELGDSALYLCASSSTNYEQYFGPGTRLTVT.

This rearrangement joins TRBV6-6 to TRBJ2-7, with D perhaps TRBD1 (5 bases). The V end lost 6 bases, the J end lost 0 bases, and 12 bases lay between the germline ends. The CDR3 consists of 14 residues. CDR1 and CDR2 (germline): MNHNY, SVGAGI (reference sequence). CDR3 sequence (DNA): TGTGCCAGCAGCAACACAGGTTTCTCCTACGAGCAGTACTTC. This encodes CASSNTGFSYEQYF.

This clone was picked up a small number of times. The rearrangement joins TRBV2 to TRBJ1-2, with a possible D match to TRBD1 (6 bases). V lost 11 bases and J 3 bases, leaving 16 bases between the germline ends. The CDR3 is made up of 13 amino acids. Per germline, CDR1 SNHLY and CDR2 FYNNEI. The CDR3 DNA sequence: TGTGCCCTAAGCCGGGACACCGACTATGGCTACACCTTC. It yields the protein CALSRDTDYGYTF.

This chain connects TRBV6-5 to TRBJ2-5; D tentatively fits TRBD1 or TRBD2 (5 bases each). V lost 6 bases to trimming and J lost 4 bases, with 15 bases between them. This CDR3 is 14 amino acids long. Germline V gene lookup returns CDR1 MNHEY and CDR2 SVGAGI. CDR3 in amino acids: CASSRDRLIETQYF. The CDR3 coding sequence is TGTGCCAGCAGCCGGGACCGACTTATAGAGACCCAGTACTTC.